One sample yielded the 15 T cell receptor beta chains listed below, sequenced in a study of neoadjuvant anti-PD-1 for oral cavity cancer. Only in-frame clones appear in the TCRdb table, and some are missing; sequencing was by immunoSEQ multiplex PCR. The sample has just over 6,500 clones; roughly 50% are singletons. This sample comprised tumor tissue, obtained before nivolumab (anti-PD-1) treatment. These receptors all stem from a person between 40 and 85 years old with oral cavity squamous cell carcinoma.

In its sample, this clone was seen once. This sequence joins TRBV10-2 and TRBJ2-1, with a tentative D call TRBD1 (6 bases). The V gene lost 0 bases and the J gene lost 0 bases, with 12 bases spanning the gap. Germline V gene sequence: CDR1 WSHSY, CDR2 SAAADI. The CDR3 consists of 17 residues. In DNA, the CDR3 is TGCGCCAGCAGTGAGTCGATTCAGGGGAGCTCCTACAATGAGCAGTTCTTC. It translates to CASSESIQGSSYNEQFF.

The gene calls are TRBV5-1 and TRBJ2-7; 9 bases line up with TRBD1. CDR1 is SGHRS and CDR2 is YFSETQ in the germline V gene. The CDR3 covers 14 residues. V gave up 3 bases and J gave up 7 bases; unmatched junction bases: 8. Written as DNA, the CDR3 is TGCGCCAGCAGCTCGACCCCCGGGACAGGGGAGCAGTACTTC. Protein product: CASSSTPGTGEQYF.

V is TRBV7-9 and J is TRBJ1-2; 7 positions agree with TRBD1. The germline V gene encodes CDR1 SEHNR and CDR2 FQNEAQ (reference sequence). The CDR3 runs to 17 residues. The V gene end was trimmed by 5 bases and the J gene end by 10 bases; junction bases not matched to a gene: 22. The CDR3 reads CASSPSGGQLGRRHYTF. CDR3 sequence (DNA): TGTGCCAGCAGCCCCTCAGGGGGACAGCTCGGGAGGAGGCACTACACCTTC. The complete variable domain, with remaining parts taken from reference TRBV7-9 and TRBJ1-2, reads DTGVSQNPRHKITKRGQNVTFRCDPISEHNRLYWYRQTLGQGPEFLTYFQNEAQLEKSRLLSDRFSAERPKGSFSTLEIQRTEQGDSAMYLCASSPSGGQLGRRHYTFGSGTRLTVV.

The rearrangement links TRBV7-8 to TRBJ2-5; D ambiguous. CDR3 size: 13 residues. Germline CDR1 and CDR2: SGHVS and FQNEAQ. Trimming removed 0 bases from V and 1 base from J, with 3 bases in between. CDR3 region: CASSLATQETQYF. The CDR3 DNA is TGTGCCAGCAGCTTAGCGACCCAAGAGACCCAGTACTTC.

The chain has TRBV7-2 and TRBJ1-2; D remains unclear. With 3 bases removed from V and 5 bases from J, the gap between germline ends came to 10 bases. The CDR3 loop spans 13 amino acids. The germline V gene encodes CDR1 SGHTA and CDR2 FQGNSA. CDR3 coding DNA: TGTGCCAGCAGCTTTCTGACACTATATGGCTACACCTTC. As protein: CASSFLTLYGYTF.

The CDR3, as DNA: TGTGCCAGCAGCTTTGCGACGGGACTAGCGGTGGTTCTAGCCAAAAACATTCAGTACTTC. It encodes CASSFATGLAVVLAKNIQYF. The rearrangement joins TRBV12-1 to TRBJ2-4; the table calls TRBD2, which could not be checked here. TRBV12-1 is classified as a pseudogene. The CDR3 contains 20 residues.

The chain employs TRBV9 and TRBJ1-3; D remains ambiguous. Per germline, CDR1 SGDLS and CDR2 YYNGEE. V gave up 1 base and J gave up 10 bases, with 9 bases separating them. The CDR3 totals 12 residues. The CDR3 loop is CASSVSTGTIYF. The CDR3 DNA reads TGTGCCAGCAGCGTATCGACGGGAACCATATATTTT.

The chain recombines TRBV4-1 with TRBJ2-7; D possibly uses TRBD1 or TRBD2 (5 bases each). CDR1 MGHRA and CDR2 YSYEKL come from the germline V gene. The V end was cut by 2 bases, the J end by 0 bases, with 11 bases between. The CDR3 length is 15 residues. CDR3 bases: TGCGCCAGCAGCCAAACCGGGACGGCCTCCTACGAGCAGTACTTC. Amino acid sequence: CASSQTGTASYEQYF.

The rearrangement joins TRBV30 to TRBJ2-5; 7 bases are a match to TRBD1. Per germline, CDR1 GTSNPN and CDR2 SVGIG (reference sequence). The CDR3 sequence is 16 residues long. The V gene end was trimmed by 2 bases and the J gene end by 2 bases; junction bases not matched to a gene: 11. The CDR3 sequence: CAWSWLGGATQETQYF. The CDR3 nucleotides are TGTGCCTGGAGTTGGTTAGGGGGCGCGACTCAAGAGACCCAGTACTTC.

The genes are TRBV9 and TRBJ2-3; D not certain. CDR1 and CDR2 (germline): SGDLS, YYNGEE. The V gene lost 3 bases and the J gene lost 2 bases, with 4 bases spanning the gap. The CDR3 contains 12 residues. CDR3 coding DNA: TGTGCCAGCAGCGCCATCACAGATACGCAGTATTTT. Translated: CASSAITDTQYF. The full variable domain, with the rest looked up from reference TRBV9 and TRBJ2-3, is DSGVTQTPKHLITATGQRVTLRCSPRSGDLSVYWYQQSLDQGLQFLIQYYNGEERAKGNILERFSAQQFPDLHSELNLSSLELGDSALYFCASSAITDTQYFGPGTRLTVL.

The genes are TRBV28 and TRBJ1-4; 8 nucleotides align to TRBD1. This CDR3 is 15 amino acids long. Germline V gene lookup returns CDR1 MDHEN and CDR2 SYDVKM. Trimming at V came to 4 bases and at J to 6 bases, leaving 7 bases not matched to a gene. DNA of the CDR3: TGTGCCAGCAGTTACCAGGGGGCGTCGCATGAAAAACTGTTTTTT. Its protein product is CASSYQGASHEKLFF.

A few counts support this clone. The genes are TRBV29-1 and TRBJ1-2; 7 bases align to TRBD1. The V gene's germline CDR1 is SQVTM and CDR2 ANQGSEA. CDR3 size: 13 residues. J gave up 9 bases and V 4 bases, and 11 bases lay outside the gene matches. The CDR3 DNA follows: TGCAGCGTTGGGGCAGGGGGGTCGGGTAGCTACACCTTC. Protein: CSVGAGGSGSYTF. Filled out from reference TRBV29-1 and TRBJ1-2, the complete variable domain reads SAVISQKPSRDICQRGTSLTIQCQVDSQVTMMFWYRQQPGQSLTLIATANQGSEATYESGFVIDKFPISRPNLTFSTLTVSNMSPEDSSIYLCSVGAGGSGSYTFGSGTRLTVV.

The genes are TRBV9 and TRBJ2-1; possible D gene TRBD1, 5 bases. Germline loops: CDR1 SGDLS, CDR2 YYNGEE. The CDR3 covers 16 residues. V gave up 0 bases and J gave up 0 bases, with 10 bases separating them. CDR3 coding DNA: TGTGCCAGCAGCGTAGATAGGACACTCTCCTACAATGAGCAGTTCTTC. It specifies CASSVDRTLSYNEQFF.

The V call is TRBV28, the J call TRBJ2-1; 12 nucleotides line up with TRBD2. This CDR3 has 15 residues. V gave up 7 bases and J gave up 5 bases; unmatched junction bases: 6. The V gene's germline CDR1 is MDHEN and CDR2 SYDVKM. Written as DNA, the CDR3 is TGTGCCAGCAATCACCTAGCGGGGGGGCACAATGAGCAGTTCTTC. Its translation is CASNHLAGGHNEQFF.

This clone was found a few times. The CDR3 region is CASSPIGGDIQYF. The CDR3 nucleotides are TGTGCCAGCAGCCCTATAGGGGGGGACATTCAGTACTTC. The genes are TRBV5-5 and TRBJ2-4, with D perhaps matching TRBD2 (7 bases). Germline V CDR1 and CDR2: SGHKS, YYEKEE (reference sequence). The CDR3 extends over 13 amino acids. Between the trimmed V and J ends, which lost 4 bases and 8 bases, there was a span of 13 bases.